A selection of T cell receptor beta chains follows, all from one sample in a study of OX40 agonist ivuxolimab in advanced cancers. Produced via immunoSEQ multiplex PCR; TCRdb's table is partial and in-frame only. The profile shows 90,000 to 100,000 clones, about four fifths of them singletons. Source: CD4+ or CD8+ T cells sorted from blood, taken in a trial of the OX40 agonist ivuxolimab. Receptors were obtained from an adult with an advanced solid tumor such as melanoma, head and neck, liver or kidney cancer. CDR3s include the opening cysteine and the closing phenylalanine or tryptophan. Fields, in order: D gene, J gene, V gene, CDR3 protein. The D gene is left open where the match is weak.

. | TRBJ2-3 | TRBV4-2 | CASSLMAADTQYF
. | TRBJ1-4 | TRBV7-9 | CASSPGTEKLFF
TRBD1 | TRBJ1-5 | TRBV18 | CASSQIGTGNQPQHF
. | TRBJ2-2 | TRBV2 | CATAGRGAGELFF
TRBD1 | TRBJ1-2 | TRBV27 | CASSSPTGGWENYGYTF
TRBD1 | TRBJ2-1 | TRBV5-1 | CASSPGTVAYNEQFF
. | TRBJ2-3 | TRBV12-5 | CASGLYTDTQYF
TRBD1 | TRBJ2-1 | TRBV15 | CATSRDLGQGLGEQFF
. | TRBJ1-3 | TRBV11-2 | CASSFGTAASGNTIYF
. | TRBJ2-3 | TRBV25-1 | CASSLRDTQYF
. | TRBJ1-2 | TRBV30 | CAWSVAGGLGYTF
TRBD2 | TRBJ2-7 | TRBV10-1 | CASSGGLASAYEQYF
. | TRBJ2-7 | TRBV29-1 | CSVETGPPYEQYF
. | TRBJ2-1 | TRBV29-1 | CSGLASGYNEQFF